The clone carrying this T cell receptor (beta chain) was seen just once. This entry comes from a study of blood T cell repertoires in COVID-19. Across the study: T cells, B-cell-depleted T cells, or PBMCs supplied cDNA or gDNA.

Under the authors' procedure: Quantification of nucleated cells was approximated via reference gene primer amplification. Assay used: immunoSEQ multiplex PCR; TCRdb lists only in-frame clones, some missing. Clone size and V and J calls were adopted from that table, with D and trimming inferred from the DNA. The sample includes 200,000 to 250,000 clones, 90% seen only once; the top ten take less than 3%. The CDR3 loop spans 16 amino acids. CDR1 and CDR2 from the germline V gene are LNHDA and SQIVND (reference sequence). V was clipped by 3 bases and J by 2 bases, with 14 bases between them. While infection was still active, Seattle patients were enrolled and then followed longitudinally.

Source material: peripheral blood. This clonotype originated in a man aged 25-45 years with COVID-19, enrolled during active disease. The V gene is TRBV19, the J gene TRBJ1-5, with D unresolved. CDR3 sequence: CASSIGRRAGNQPQHF. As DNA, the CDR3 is TGTGCCAGTAGTATCGGCAGGCGAGCAGGCAATCAGCCCCAGCATTTT.